The 29 T cell receptor beta chains given below trace back to one sample, sequenced in a study of shared clonotypes between healthy human individuals. Here immunoSEQ multiplex PCR was the method, and the copy in TCRdb shows in-frame clones only, minus some. The sample holds about 2.3 million clones; around 90% are singletons and the top ten take 0.37%. The sequenced material came from naive CD4+ T cells from PBMCs. Subset in this sample: CD45RA+ positively selected. The receptors were gathered from a man aged 18 to 29 in good health. Some clones in this sample may be carry-over from other donors' samples.

About this clone itself: Within the sample, other DNA sequences also encode this same CDR3. The J gene is TRBJ1-4, the V gene TRBV28; no firm D call. The germline CDR1 and CDR2 sequences are MDHEN and SYDVKM. The CDR3 spans 14 residues. Trimming cost V 2 bases and J 5 bases, with 9 bases left between them. The CDR3 sequence is CASSLRALNEKLFF. CDR3 in DNA: TGTGCCAGCAGTTTAAGGGCCCTGAATGAAAAACTGTTTTTT.

V usage is TRBV30 and J usage is TRBJ2-7; 8 bases line up with TRBD2. The CDR3 extends over 16 amino acids. Germline CDR1 and CDR2: GTSNPN and SVGIG (reference sequence). Trimming took 1 base from V and 0 from J; bases not matched to a gene: 8. The CDR3 bases are TGTGCCTGGAGTGCCCAACTAGCGGTGGCCTCCTACGAGCAGTACTTC. Encoded protein: CAWSAQLAVASYEQYF.

This clone has a handful of counts. The chain links TRBV18 to TRBJ2-1; D perhaps matches TRBD1 (6 bases). This CDR3 has 13 residues. V was pared by 3 bases and J by 7 bases, with 10 bases between. Germline CDR1 is KGHSH and CDR2 is LQKENI. In DNA, the CDR3 is TGTGCCAGCTCACCTCGACAGGAGAATGAGCAGTTCTTC. It specifies CASSPRQENEQFF.

This clone showed up just once. The chain joins TRBV19 to TRBJ2-3, with D perhaps being TRBD1 or TRBD2 (5 bases each). CDR3 length: 15 amino acids. The germline V gene encodes CDR1 LNHDA and CDR2 SQIVND (reference sequence). V was clipped by 3 bases and J by 1 base, with 11 bases between them. Here the CDR3 DNA reads TGTGCCAGTAGTATGAGGGGTAGGGGCACAGATACGCAGTATTTT. Translating it yields CASSMRGRGTDTQYF.

In the case of this clone: The sample contains more than one DNA sequence encoding this CDR3. The chain recombines TRBV9 with TRBJ2-2, with TRBD2 as a possible D gene (5 bases). Trimming cost V 0 bases and J 0 bases, with 6 bases left between them. This CDR3 has 15 amino acids. Per the germline V gene, CDR1 is SGDLS and CDR2 is YYNGEE. This CDR3 is CASSVGSANTGELFF. The CDR3 nucleotides read TGTGCCAGCAGCGTAGGTAGCGCGAACACCGGGGAGCTGTTTTTT.

The chain carries TRBV28 and TRBJ1-5, with D hard to call. Germline values: CDR1 MDHEN, CDR2 SYDVKM. V lost 6 bases and J 0 bases, leaving 12 bases between the germline ends. The CDR3 consists of 15 residues. CDR3 amino acids: CASRRHLDSNQPQHF. The CDR3 nucleotides are TGTGCCAGCAGGAGACACCTCGATAGCAATCAGCCCCAGCATTTT.

The rearrangement uses TRBV19 and TRBJ2-1; D is undetermined. The CDR3 totals 11 residues. V was trimmed by 5 bases and J by 10 bases, leaving 9 bases between them. Germline-derived CDR1 and CDR2 are LNHDA and SQIVND (reference sequence). CDR3 amino acids: CASSSYGEQFF. The CDR3 region has the DNA TGTGCCAGTAGTTCCTACGGGGAGCAGTTCTTC. Full variable domain (missing parts from reference TRBV19 and TRBJ2-1): DGGITQSPKYLFRKEGQNVTLSCEQNLNHDAMYWYRQDPGQGLRLIYYSQIVNDFQKGDIAEGYSVSREKKESFPLTVTSAQKNPTAFYLCASSSYGEQFFGPGTRLTVL.

This clone occurred once. The chain links TRBV30 to TRBJ1-2; the D gene is possibly TRBD1 (5 bases). Trimming removed 5 bases from V and 8 bases from J, with 18 bases in between. The CDR3 is 13 residues long. Germline loops: CDR1 GTSNPN, CDR2 SVGIG (reference sequence). In DNA, the CDR3 is TGTGCCTGGGACTCGTCGGGAAGGGACGGCTACACCTTC. As protein: CAWDSSGRDGYTF.

J is TRBJ2-7 and V is TRBV7-2, with D maybe TRBD2 (5 bases). Germline V CDR1 and CDR2: SGHTA, FQGNSA. The CDR3 loop spans 15 amino acids. Trimming left V 1 base short and J 0 bases short, with 10 bases between. For the CDR3, the DNA is TGTGCCAGCAGCTTAGTTCCTGGGAGCTCCTACGAGCAGTACTTC. Protein product: CASSLVPGSSYEQYF.

This chain links TRBV6-1 with TRBJ1-3; D is uncertain. The V end was cut by 2 bases, the J end by 0 bases, with 8 bases between. CDR3 length: 15 residues. Germline V lookup: CDR1 MNHNS, CDR2 SASEGT. As DNA, the CDR3 is TGTGCCAGCAGTGAATATGGACGCTCTGGAAACACCATATATTTT. As protein: CASSEYGRSGNTIYF.

The chain links TRBV30 to TRBJ2-6; tentatively, D is TRBD1 (5 bases). The V end lost 2 bases, the J end lost 0 bases, and 8 bases lay between the germline ends. The CDR3 covers 15 residues. Germline V CDR1 and CDR2: GTSNPN, SVGIG (reference sequence). This chain's CDR3 is CAWSTGDSGANVLTF. Written as DNA, the CDR3 is TGTGCCTGGAGTACAGGAGACTCTGGGGCCAACGTCCTGACTTTC. Full variable domain (rest looked up from reference TRBV30 and TRBJ2-6): SQTIHQWPATLVQPVGSPLSLECTVEGTSNPNLYWYRQAAGRGLQLLFYSVGIGQISSEVPQNLSASRPQDRQFILSSKKLLLSDSGFYLCAWSTGDSGANVLTFGAGSRLTVL.

The genes are TRBV25-1 and TRBJ2-7, with D maybe TRBD2 (6 bases). The CDR3 is 16 amino acids. Trimming took 6 bases from V and 4 from J, leaving 22 bases between them. Germline V lookup: CDR1 MGHDK, CDR2 SYGVNS. CDR3 sequence (DNA): TGTGCCAGCAGCCACCATTACCCAGGGCGGGGATACGAGCAGTACTTC. Its translation: CASSHHYPGRGYEQYF.

The gene calls are TRBV2 and TRBJ1-2; no clear D gene. The germline gives CDR1 SNHLY, CDR2 FYNNEI. V lost 1 base, J lost 10 bases, and 4 bases lay in between. CDR3 length: 10 residues. CDR3 coding DNA: TGTGCCAGCAGTGAAGATATCTACACCTTC. It codes for CASSEDIYTF.

This clone was recorded once. The chain employs TRBV10-1 and TRBJ1-4; 11 bases map to TRBD1. Germline lookup yields CDR1 WNHNN and CDR2 SYGVQD (reference sequence). This CDR3 spans 16 amino acids. Trimming cost V 2 bases and J 4 bases; bases outside gene matches: 3. CDR3 protein: CASSEGQGADNEKLFF. The CDR3 DNA reads TGCGCCAGCAGTGAGGGACAGGGGGCCGATAATGAAAAACTGTTTTTT.

This rearrangement joins TRBV27 to TRBJ1-2; D is ambiguous. CDR3 size: 14 residues. Germline CDR1 MNHEY, CDR2 SMNVEV (reference sequence). Trimming stripped 3 bases from V and 2 bases from J, with 10 bases between. As DNA, the CDR3 is TGTGCCAGCAGTTTCGCGGGGTCCAACTATGGCTACACCTTC. Translated, it gives CASSFAGSNYGYTF.

This clone was observed a single time. The chain is built from TRBV5-6 and TRBJ2-5; 7 nucleotides match TRBD2. Germline CDR1 and CDR2: SGHDT and YYEEEE. CDR3 length: 15 amino acids. The ends lost 3 bases at V and 5 bases at J; junction bases unmatched: 10. The CDR3: CASSSLAGVRETQYF. For the CDR3, the DNA is TGTGCCAGCAGCTCACTTGCGGGGGTTAGGGAGACCCAGTACTTC. Complete variable domain (other parts from reference TRBV5-6 and TRBJ2-5): DAGVTQSPTHLIKTRGQQVTLRCSPKSGHDTVSWYQQALGQGPQFIFQYYEEEERQRGNFPDRFSGHQFPNYSSELNVNALLLGDSALYLCASSSLAGVRETQYFGPGTRLLVL.

V and J are TRBV5-1 and TRBJ2-1; TRBD1 agrees at 8 bases. CDR3 length: 16 residues. CDR1 and CDR2 (germline): SGHRS, YFSETQ. V lost 1 base, J lost 0 bases, and 3 bases stayed unmatched. This chain's CDR3 is CASSLSGQASYNEQFF. The CDR3 DNA sequence: TGCGCCAGCAGCTTGTCGGGACAGGCCTCCTACAATGAGCAGTTCTTC.

This chain joins TRBV6-1 and TRBJ1-1; 12 nucleotides align to TRBD1. The CDR3 is 16 amino acids. Germline V CDR1 and CDR2: MNHNS, SASEGT. The ends lost 3 bases at V and 6 bases at J; junction bases unmatched: 8. CDR3 loop: CASSEGGTGGLAEAFF. In DNA, the CDR3 is TGTGCCAGCAGTGAGGGGGGGACAGGGGGCTTGGCTGAAGCTTTCTTT.

This CDR3 is CASSGAAGVTAEQYF. In DNA form, the CDR3 reads TGCGCCAGCAGCGGCGCGGCGGGAGTGACTGCCGAGCAGTACTTC. This sequence joins TRBV5-1 and TRBJ2-7, with TRBD2 matching 7 bases. The CDR3 extends over 15 amino acids. Trimming took 4 bases from V and 6 from J; bases not matched to a gene: 13. CDR1 and CDR2 from the germline V gene are SGHRS and YFSETQ.

This clone has a single count. The chain has TRBV19 and TRBJ2-3, with unresolved D. Germline-derived CDR1 and CDR2 are LNHDA and SQIVND (reference sequence). Trimming shortened V by 6 bases and J by 0 bases, and 16 bases separated the two germline ends. The CDR3 spans 16 residues. Here the CDR3 DNA reads TGTGCCAGTAGCCATCTCGGATCAGCTAGCACAGATACGCAGTATTTT. Residues: CASSHLGSASTDTQYF.

The J gene is TRBJ2-5, the V gene TRBV7-2; D unclear. CDR1 and CDR2 from the germline V gene are SGHTA and FQGNSA. The CDR3 covers 13 residues. Between the trimmed V and J ends, which lost 3 bases and 3 bases, there was a span of 8 bases. CDR3 amino acids: CASSFVHKETQYF. CDR3 bases: TGTGCCAGCAGCTTCGTCCATAAAGAGACCCAGTACTTC.

The rearrangement joins TRBV5-4 to TRBJ2-3, with D perhaps matching TRBD2 (5 bases). The CDR3 is 15 residues long. CDR1 SGHNT and CDR2 YYREEE come from the germline V gene (reference sequence). The ends were cut back, 0 bases at V and 3 bases at J, with 11 bases in the middle. CDR3 amino acids: CASSLELERTDTQYF. In DNA, the CDR3 is TGTGCCAGCAGCTTGGAACTAGAACGAACAGATACGCAGTATTTT.

The chain has TRBV29-1 and TRBJ2-1; 9 bases match TRBD2. V trimming: 4 bases; J trimming: 7 bases; junction bases outside the gene matches: 5. This CDR3 has 13 residues. Germline-derived CDR1 and CDR2 are SQVTM and ANQGSEA. CDR3 sequence reads: CSVGGRAGNEQFF. The CDR3 nucleotides read TGCAGCGTTGGCGGGAGGGCCGGGAATGAGCAGTTCTTC.

CDR3 sequence: CASSLTGSDGYTF. In nucleotides, the CDR3 is TGCGCCAGCAGCTTGACAGGATCAGATGGCTACACCTTC. The rearrangement joins TRBV5-1 to TRBJ1-2; D might be TRBD1 (5 bases). The CDR3 is 13 amino acids. Trimming took off 1 base at V and 6 bases at J, with 10 bases between the two ends. In germline, CDR1 is SGHRS, CDR2 YFSETQ.

The chain couples TRBV2 to TRBJ2-3; the D gene is possibly TRBD2 (5 bases). Trimming shortened V by 8 bases and J by 0 bases, and 12 bases separated the two germline ends. The CDR3 runs 14 residues. CDR1 is SNHLY, CDR2 FYNNEI, per germline. The CDR3 loop is CASLRAPSTDTQYF. The CDR3 region has the DNA TGTGCCAGCCTGAGGGCACCTAGCACAGATACGCAGTATTTT.

V and J are TRBV14 and TRBJ2-2; D is unresolved. The CDR3 runs 15 residues. The germline V gene has CDR1 SGHDN and CDR2 FVKESK. The germline V and J ends were trimmed by 2 bases and 4 bases, with 11 bases remaining between them. CDR3 bases: TGTGCCAGCAGCCAATTATTAGGGATCACCGGGGAGCTGTTTTTT. This translates into CASSQLLGITGELFF.

This clone was observed once. This CDR3 is also generated by other DNA sequences in the sample. The chain uses TRBV6-5 and TRBJ2-7; TRBD2 agrees at 10 bases. The V gene's germline CDR1 is MNHEY and CDR2 SVGAGI. The V and J ends lost 9 bases and 4 bases, in that order; junction bases with no gene match: 9. The CDR3 is 14 residues long. The CDR3 protein is CASSRTSGFYEQYF. CDR3 DNA sequence: TGTGCCAGTAGTAGGACTAGCGGATTTTACGAGCAGTACTTC.

The chain couples TRBV4-1 to TRBJ2-7; 9 bases map to TRBD1. The CDR3 consists of 15 residues. The V gene end was trimmed by 4 bases and the J gene end by 6 bases; junction bases not matched to a gene: 10. The germline CDR1 and CDR2 sequences are MGHRA and YSYEKL. The CDR3 bases are TGCGCCAGCAGCCGGGTCCCCGGGACAGGGCCCGAGCAGTACTTC. Protein product: CASSRVPGTGPEQYF.

The rearrangement joins TRBV7-9 to TRBJ2-5, with D possibly matching TRBD1 (6 bases). This CDR3 has 17 residues. Trimming took off 0 bases at V and 5 bases at J, with 19 bases between the two ends. Per the germline V gene, CDR1 is SEHNR and CDR2 is FQNEAQ (reference sequence). CDR3 region: CASSLAFGTPWRETQYF. In DNA form, the CDR3 reads TGTGCCAGCAGCTTAGCCTTCGGGACACCTTGGAGGGAGACCCAGTACTTC.